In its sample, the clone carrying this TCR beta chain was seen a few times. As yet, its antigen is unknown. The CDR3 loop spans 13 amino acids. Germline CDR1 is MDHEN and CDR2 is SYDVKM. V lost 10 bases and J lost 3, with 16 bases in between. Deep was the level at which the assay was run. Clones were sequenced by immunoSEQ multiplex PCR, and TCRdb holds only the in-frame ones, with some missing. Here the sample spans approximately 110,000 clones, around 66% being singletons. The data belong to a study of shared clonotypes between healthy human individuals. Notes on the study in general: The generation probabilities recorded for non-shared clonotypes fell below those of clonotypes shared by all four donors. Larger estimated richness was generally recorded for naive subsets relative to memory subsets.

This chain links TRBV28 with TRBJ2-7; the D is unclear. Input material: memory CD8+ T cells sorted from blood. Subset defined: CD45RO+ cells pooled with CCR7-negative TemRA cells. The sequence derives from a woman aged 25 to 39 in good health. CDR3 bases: TGTGCCACCAAGCCGGTTACGGACTACGAGCAGTACTTC. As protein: CATKPVTDYEQYF.